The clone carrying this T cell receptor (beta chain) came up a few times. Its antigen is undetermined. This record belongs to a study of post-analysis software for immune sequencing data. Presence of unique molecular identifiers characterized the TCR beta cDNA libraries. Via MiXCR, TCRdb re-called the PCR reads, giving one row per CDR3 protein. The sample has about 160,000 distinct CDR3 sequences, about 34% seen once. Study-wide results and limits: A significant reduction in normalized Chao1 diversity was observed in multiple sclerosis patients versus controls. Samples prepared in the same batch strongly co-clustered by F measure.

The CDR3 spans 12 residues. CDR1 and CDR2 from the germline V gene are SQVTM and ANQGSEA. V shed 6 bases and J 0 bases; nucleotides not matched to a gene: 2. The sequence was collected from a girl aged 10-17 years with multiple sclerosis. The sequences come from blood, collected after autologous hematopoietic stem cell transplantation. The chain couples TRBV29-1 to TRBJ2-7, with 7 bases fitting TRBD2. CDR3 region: CSVTSDSYEQYF. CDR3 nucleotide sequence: TGCAGCGTAACTAGCGACTCCTACGAGCAGTACTTC.